This T cell receptor beta chain was sequenced during a study of shared clonotypes between healthy human individuals. The study, taken as a whole, reports: Roughly 5% of naive CD4 clonotypes were shared across four donors.

A remark on this clone: Antigen specificity is unknown. Other DNA sequences in this sample translate to the same CDR3.

The CDR3 has 11 amino acids. CDR1 and CDR2 (germline): GTSNPN, SVGIG (reference sequence). Trimming cost V 2 bases and J 2 bases, with 3 bases left between them. Several immunoSEQ plates received, in even portions, the genomic DNA of each subset. In replicate PCRs of sorted subsets, roughly 190 ng DNA, tens of thousands of T cell genomes, was used. Per the authors' pipeline: With immunoSEQ giving junction-only sequences and no quality scores, filtering differed. Data came from immunoSEQ multiplex PCR; TCRdb stores just in-frame clones and leaves some out. Clone size and the V and J calls come from that table; the DNA yielded D and trimming. The data hold some 2,000,000 clones, with 90% to 95% observed a single time.

The chain employs TRBV30 and TRBJ2-5; D is ambiguous. The sequencing sample was made of naive CD4+ T cells sorted from blood. Subset in this sample: CD45RA+ positively selected. This sequence originates from a man between 18 and 35 years old in good health. CDR3 sequence: CAWSLQETQYF. The CDR3 DNA follows: TGTGCCTGGAGTTTACAAGAGACCCAGTACTTC.